This T cell receptor (beta chain) was obtained from a study of CXCR3-negative and CXCR3-positive naive CD8 T cells. Study-level findings and limits: Naive CXCR3-positive cells had TRB CDR3s more hydrophobic than those of CXCR3-negative naive cells.

UMI-labeled TRB cDNA libraries were prepared by 5' RACE. TCRdb re-called the 5' RACE reads, yielding one record per CDR3 amino acid sequence without DNA. This sample's table reports about 98,000 distinct CDR3 sequences. The CDR3 has 12 amino acids. CDR1 SEHNR and CDR2 FQNEAQ come from the germline V gene (reference sequence). Concerning this clonotype itself: The target antigen is unknown.

Identification of naive CD8+ T cells rested on CD45RO-CCR7+CD27+CD95- status. The sample consisted of naive CXCR3+ CD8+ T cells from blood. Subset described: CD45RO-CCR7+CD27+CD95- naive CD8+ T cells expressing CXCR3 (TNR3+). The TCR originated in a human donor in good health. Some clones in this sample may be carry-over from other donors' samples. The chain recombines TRBV7-9 with TRBJ2-7. The CDR3 reads CAGGIGPYEQYF.